Presented here are 20 T cell receptor beta chains from one specimen sequenced in a study of T cells after yellow fever vaccination. TCRdb re-derived calls from the 5' RACE reads in MiXCR, one entry per CDR3 protein. This table holds hundreds of thousands of distinct CDR3 sequences, 9% to 15% found once. The source material was PBMCs, sampled on the day of the yellow fever booster vaccination. The receptor set was obtained from a man younger than 45 who received the YFV17D yellow fever vaccine.

The chain links TRBV4-3 to TRBJ2-7, with unresolved D. Looked up from germline, CDR1 is LGHNA and CDR2 is YSLEER. V was trimmed by 0 bases and J by 2 bases, leaving 11 bases between them. The CDR3 spans 15 residues. The CDR3 DNA sequence: TGCGCCAGCAGCCAAGAAATGGATAGAACCTACGAGCAGTACTTC. It yields the protein CASSQEMDRTYEQYF.

This clonotype was observed many times. The chain recombines TRBV10-3 with TRBJ2-7, with a possible D match to TRBD2 (5 bases). The germline V gene encodes CDR1 ENHRY and CDR2 SYGVKD. Trimming removed 6 bases from V and 1 base from J, with 22 bases in between. The CDR3 covers 17 residues. The CDR3 nucleotides read TGTGCCATCAGCCCCCCCCCGCCCAGCGGAAGATCCTACGAGCAGTACTTC. Translating gives CAISPPPPSGRSYEQYF.

The chain recombines TRBV2 with TRBJ2-5, with D perhaps TRBD1 or TRBD2 (5 bases each). The CDR3 covers 15 residues. The germline V gene has CDR1 SNHLY and CDR2 FYNNEI. The ends were cut back, 7 bases at V and 5 bases at J, with 20 bases in the middle. The CDR3 nucleotides read TGTGCCAGCAATATGGGACGGCTTCACGTGGAGACCCAGTACTTC. Its protein product is CASNMGRLHVETQYF.

This clonotype came up many times. The chain recombines TRBV20-1 with TRBJ1-6; perhaps TRBD1 as D (5 bases). Germline lookup yields CDR1 DFQATT and CDR2 SNEGSKA (reference sequence). V was shortened by 4 bases and J by 8 bases, with 9 bases between the two germline ends. The CDR3 extends over 12 amino acids. CDR3 sequence: CSATTADSPLHF. The CDR3 DNA sequence: TGCAGTGCTACGACAGCAGATTCACCCCTCCACTTT.

This clonotype was seen at least ten times. This chain connects TRBV29-1 to TRBJ2-7; 10 bases agree with TRBD2. The V and J ends lost 4 bases and 3 bases, in that order; junction bases with no gene match: 3. Germline-derived CDR1 and CDR2 are SQVTM and ANQGSEA. The CDR3 has 13 residues. The CDR3: CSVVSSGSYEQYF. CDR3 nucleotides: TGCAGCGTTGTGTCTAGCGGGAGCTACGAGCAGTACTTC.

This clonotype was observed a few times. The chain is built from TRBV20-1 and TRBJ2-1; D unresolved. The CDR3 totals 13 residues. V lost 0 bases and J 5 bases, leaving 8 bases between the germline ends. The germline gives CDR1 DFQATT, CDR2 SNEGSKA (reference sequence). In DNA form, the CDR3 reads TGCAGTGCTAGAGATAATCCAGACAATGAGCAGTTCTTC. This gives the protein CSARDNPDNEQFF.

This clonotype was picked up a small number of times. This chain links TRBV18 with TRBJ1-2; TRBD1 matches at 9 bases. The V segment lost 6 bases and the J segment 10 bases; nucleotides outside the gene matches: 6. The germline V gene has CDR1 KGHSH and CDR2 LQKENI. The CDR3 loop spans 12 amino acids. CDR3 sequence reads: CASSRDRVTYTF. The CDR3, as DNA: TGTGCCAGCTCCCGGGACAGGGTTACCTACACCTTC.

This clonotype was observed a handful of times. This chain connects TRBV4-3 to TRBJ2-7; D unclear. The CDR3 extends over 14 amino acids. Trimming removed 0 bases at V and 1 base at J, with 7 bases between. Germline V gives CDR1 LGHNA, CDR2 YSLEER. The DNA for the CDR3 is TGCGCCAGCAGCCAAGAGTGGGGATCCTACGAGCAGTACTTC. The encoded protein is CASSQEWGSYEQYF.

Many counts were recorded for this clonotype. V is TRBV20-1 and J is TRBJ1-1; D gene unclear. The germline CDR1 and CDR2 sequences are DFQATT and SNEGSKA (reference sequence). The CDR3 length is 14 residues. V was shortened by 4 bases and J by 0 bases, with 12 bases between the two germline ends. The CDR3 DNA is TGCAGTGCTAAGCCCCCAGGATTGAACACTGAAGCTTTCTTT. It is translated as CSAKPPGLNTEAFF.

A few counts support this clonotype. The chain recombines TRBV18 with TRBJ2-1; 11 bases fit TRBD2. With 3 bases clipped from V and 3 bases from J, the junction kept 13 bases outside the gene matches. The germline CDR1 and CDR2 sequences are KGHSH and LQKENI. The CDR3 runs 19 residues. This chain's CDR3 is CASSPGVAGGMHRYNEQFF. CDR3 nucleotide sequence: TGTGCCAGCTCACCGGGGGTAGCGGGAGGGATGCACCGCTACAATGAGCAGTTCTTC.

The chain recombines TRBV20-1 with TRBJ1-5, with 8 bases that match TRBD1. The germline V gene has CDR1 DFQATT and CDR2 SNEGSKA (reference sequence). This CDR3 comprises 14 residues. The ends lost 0 bases at V and 6 bases at J; junction bases unmatched: 4. The CDR3 sequence is CSARESGGSQPQHF. The DNA of the CDR3 is TGCAGTGCTAGAGAATCAGGGGGCAGTCAGCCCCAGCATTTT.

This clonotype was seen only a few times. The V call is TRBV24-1, the J call TRBJ2-5; possibly TRBD1 for D (5 bases). V was shortened by 3 bases and J by 2 bases, with 6 bases between the two germline ends. CDR3 length: 13 residues. Germline CDR1 KGHDR, CDR2 SFDVKD. The CDR3 DNA reads as TGTGCCACCAGTGATGGGGCGCAAGAGACCCAGTACTTC. Encoded protein: CATSDGAQETQYF.

Here the CDR3 reads CASSPWTGRWNIQYF. The DNA of the CDR3 is TGTGCCAGCAGTCCATGGACAGGGAGGTGGAACATTCAGTACTTC. The chain is built from TRBV27 and TRBJ2-4; 8 bases fit TRBD1. Germline lookup yields CDR1 MNHEY and CDR2 SMNVEV (reference sequence). This CDR3 is built from 15 residues. V trimming: 5 bases; J trimming: 7 bases; junction bases outside the gene matches: 10.

A few counts support this clonotype. The gene calls are TRBV6-1 and TRBJ2-7; D is unresolved. The V gene lost 8 bases and the J gene lost 0 bases, with 17 bases spanning the gap. Germline V CDR1 and CDR2: MNHNS, SASEGT. CDR3 length: 15 residues. The DNA of the CDR3 is TGTGCCAGCCGACTGGGTGACGGTAGCTCCTACGAGCAGTACTTC. Translated, it gives CASRLGDGSSYEQYF.

This clonotype has ten or more counts. The chain links TRBV29-1 to TRBJ2-1, with D possibly being TRBD2 (6 bases). V lost 8 bases and J 4 bases, leaving 18 bases between the germline ends. The CDR3 spans 14 residues. Germline CDR1 and CDR2: SQVTM and ANQGSEA. CDR3 DNA sequence: TGCAGCAGTTCGGGCGGGAAGGGGTACAATGAGCAGTTCTTC. Translating it yields CSSSGGKGYNEQFF.

The V gene is TRBV7-2, the J gene TRBJ2-2; no firm D call. The CDR3 contains 13 residues. Trimming removed 2 bases at V and 3 bases at J, with 4 bases between. Germline V gene data show CDR1 as SGHTA and CDR2 as FQGNSA. In nucleotides, the CDR3 is TGTGCCAGCAGCTTATGGGACACCGGGGAGCTGTTTTTT. Translated: CASSLWDTGELFF.

This clonotype turned up a few times. The genes are TRBV21-1 and TRBJ2-3. TRBV21-1 is listed as a pseudogene. The CDR3 loop spans 18 amino acids. CDR3 amino acids: CASSKEGRTTTSTDTQYF. The CDR3 bases are TGTGCCAGCAGCAAAGAGGGTCGAACTACTACTAGCACAGATACGCAGTATTTT.

The V gene is TRBV9, the J gene TRBJ1-1, with D possibly matching TRBD1 (6 bases). The CDR3 runs to 15 residues. V lost 0 bases and J lost 3, with 12 bases in between. Germline lookup yields CDR1 SGDLS and CDR2 YYNGEE. CDR3 nucleotide sequence: TGTGCCAGCAGCGTAGCAGGGGATAGGGACACTGAAGCTTTCTTT. Its protein product is CASSVAGDRDTEAFF.

This clonotype was picked up many times. The rearrangement links TRBV20-1 to TRBJ2-5; 8 positions agree with TRBD1. In germline, CDR1 is DFQATT, CDR2 SNEGSKA (reference sequence). This CDR3 is 13 amino acids long. V lost 4 bases, J lost 4 bases, and 5 bases stayed unmatched. In DNA form, the CDR3 reads TGCAGTGCTATCCAGGGGGCTGGAGAGACCCAGTACTTC. Its translation is CSAIQGAGETQYF.

This clonotype was seen a few times. CDR3 in DNA: TGTGCCAGCAGCTCCCGGGACAGGGGGCTCCGGGTTGAGCAGTACTTC. Encoded protein: CASSSRDRGLRVEQYF. V usage is TRBV5-4 and J usage is TRBJ2-7; 12 positions agree with TRBD1. Germline lookup yields CDR1 SGHNT and CDR2 YYREEE (reference sequence). The CDR3 extends over 16 amino acids. The junction had 11 bases not matched to a gene; V was cut back by 3 bases and J by 7 bases.